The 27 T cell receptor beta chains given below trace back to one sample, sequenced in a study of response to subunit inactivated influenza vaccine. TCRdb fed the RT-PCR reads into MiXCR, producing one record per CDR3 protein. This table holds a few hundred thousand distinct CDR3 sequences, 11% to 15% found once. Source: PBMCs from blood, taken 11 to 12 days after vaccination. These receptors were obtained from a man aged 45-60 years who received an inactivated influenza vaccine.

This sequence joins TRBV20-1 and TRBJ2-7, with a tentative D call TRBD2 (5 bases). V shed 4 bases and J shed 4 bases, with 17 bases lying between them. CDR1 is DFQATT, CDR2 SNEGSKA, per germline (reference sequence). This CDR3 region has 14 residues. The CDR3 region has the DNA TGCAGTGCTACCTTAGTTGACGGGATTTACGAGCAGTACTTC. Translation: CSATLVDGIYEQYF.

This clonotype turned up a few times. The CDR3 region has the DNA TGCGCCAGCAGCCCGGGACCCACCTTAATGAACACTGAAGCTTTCTTT. It codes for CASSPGPTLMNTEAFF. The V call is TRBV5-1, the J call TRBJ1-1, with D perhaps TRBD1 (5 bases). V was shortened by 4 bases and J by 0 bases, with 16 bases between the two germline ends. This CDR3 is built from 16 residues. Looked up from germline, CDR1 is SGHRS and CDR2 is YFSETQ.

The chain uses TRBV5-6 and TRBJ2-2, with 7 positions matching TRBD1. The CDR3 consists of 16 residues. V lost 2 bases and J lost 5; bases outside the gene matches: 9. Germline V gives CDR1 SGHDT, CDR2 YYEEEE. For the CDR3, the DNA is TGTGCCAGCAGCTTAGCGCCAGGGGGATTGACCGGGGAGCTGTTTTTT. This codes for CASSLAPGGLTGELFF.

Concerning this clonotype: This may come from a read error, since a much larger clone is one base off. In nucleotides, the CDR3 is TGCAGCATCGTAATGAGGGAAGCCCCGAAAGCTTTCTTT. It yields the protein CSIVMREAPKAFF. V is TRBV29-1 and J is TRBJ1-1; D is undetermined. Germline loops: CDR1 SQVTM, CDR2 ANQGSEA. V dropped 8 bases and J dropped 9 bases, with 22 bases sitting between them. CDR3 length equals 13 residues.

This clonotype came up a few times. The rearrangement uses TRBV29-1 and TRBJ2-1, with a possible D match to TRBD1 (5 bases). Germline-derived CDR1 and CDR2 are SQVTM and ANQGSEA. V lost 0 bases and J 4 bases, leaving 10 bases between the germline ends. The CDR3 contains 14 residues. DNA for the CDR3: TGCAGCGTTGAAGATCAGGACAAGTACAATGAGCAGTTCTTC. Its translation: CSVEDQDKYNEQFF.

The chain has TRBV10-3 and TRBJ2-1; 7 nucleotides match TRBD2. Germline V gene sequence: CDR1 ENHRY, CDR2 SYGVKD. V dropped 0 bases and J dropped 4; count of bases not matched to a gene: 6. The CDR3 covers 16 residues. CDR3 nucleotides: TGTGCCATCAGTGAGTCGATACGGGAGGAATACAATGAGCAGTTCTTC. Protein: CAISESIREEYNEQFF.

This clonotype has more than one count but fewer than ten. Written as DNA, the CDR3 is TGTGCCAGCAGCCAGGTTCCTAGCGCGGTGCTCTACAATGAGCAGTTCTTC. It yields the protein CASSQVPSAVLYNEQFF. This chain connects TRBV3-1 to TRBJ2-1; perhaps TRBD2 as D (6 bases). Germline-derived CDR1 and CDR2 are LGHDT and YNNKEL (reference sequence). Between the trimmed V and J ends, which lost 3 bases and 3 bases, there was a span of 18 bases. There are 17 residues in the CDR3.

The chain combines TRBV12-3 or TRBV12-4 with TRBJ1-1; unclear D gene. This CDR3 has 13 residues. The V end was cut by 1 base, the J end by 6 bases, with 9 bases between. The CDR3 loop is CASSLGRWSEAFF. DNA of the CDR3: TGTGCCAGCAGTTTAGGGAGGTGGTCTGAAGCTTTCTTT.

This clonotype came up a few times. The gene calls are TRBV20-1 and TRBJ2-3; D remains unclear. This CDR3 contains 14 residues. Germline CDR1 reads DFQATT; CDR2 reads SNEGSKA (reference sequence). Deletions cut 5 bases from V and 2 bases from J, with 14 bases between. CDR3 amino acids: CSAQKASFTDTQYF. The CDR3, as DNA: TGCAGTGCTCAGAAAGCGAGTTTCACAGATACGCAGTATTTT.

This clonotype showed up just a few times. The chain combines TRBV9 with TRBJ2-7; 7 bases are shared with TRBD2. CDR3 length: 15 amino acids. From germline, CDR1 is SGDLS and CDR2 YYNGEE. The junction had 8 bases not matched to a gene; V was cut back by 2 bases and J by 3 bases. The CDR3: CASSVQASGHYEQYF. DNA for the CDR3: TGTGCCAGCAGCGTCCAGGCTAGCGGACACTACGAGCAGTACTTC.

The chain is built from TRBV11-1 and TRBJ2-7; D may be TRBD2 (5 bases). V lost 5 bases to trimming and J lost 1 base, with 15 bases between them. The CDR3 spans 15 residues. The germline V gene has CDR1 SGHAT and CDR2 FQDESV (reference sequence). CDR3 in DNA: TGTGCCAGCAGCCCGGACTCCTCAAATTCCTACGAGCAGTACTTC. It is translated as CASSPDSSNSYEQYF.

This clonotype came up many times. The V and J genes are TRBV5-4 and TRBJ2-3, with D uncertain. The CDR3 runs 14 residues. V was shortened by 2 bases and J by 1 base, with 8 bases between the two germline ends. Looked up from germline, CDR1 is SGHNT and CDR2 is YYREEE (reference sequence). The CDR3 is CASSLYGGTDTQYF. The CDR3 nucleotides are TGTGCCAGCAGCTTATATGGGGGCACAGATACGCAGTATTTT.

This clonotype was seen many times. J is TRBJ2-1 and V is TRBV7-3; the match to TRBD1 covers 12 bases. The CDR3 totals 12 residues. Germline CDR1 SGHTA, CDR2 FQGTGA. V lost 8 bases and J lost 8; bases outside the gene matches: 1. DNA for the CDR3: TGTGCCAGCGGGACAGGGGGCCATGAGCAGTTCTTC. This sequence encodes CASGTGGHEQFF.

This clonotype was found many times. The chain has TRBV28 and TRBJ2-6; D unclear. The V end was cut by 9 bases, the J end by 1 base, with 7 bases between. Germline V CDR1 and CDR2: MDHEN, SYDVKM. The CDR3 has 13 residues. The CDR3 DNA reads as TGTGCCAGTGCCTTATCTGGGGCCAACGTCCTGACTTTC. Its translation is CASALSGANVLTF.

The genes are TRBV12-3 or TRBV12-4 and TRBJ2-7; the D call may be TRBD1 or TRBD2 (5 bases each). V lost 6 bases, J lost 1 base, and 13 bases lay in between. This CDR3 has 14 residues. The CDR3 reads CASRPGTSSYEQYF. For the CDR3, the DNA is TGTGCCAGCAGGCCCGGGACGTCGTCCTACGAGCAGTACTTC.

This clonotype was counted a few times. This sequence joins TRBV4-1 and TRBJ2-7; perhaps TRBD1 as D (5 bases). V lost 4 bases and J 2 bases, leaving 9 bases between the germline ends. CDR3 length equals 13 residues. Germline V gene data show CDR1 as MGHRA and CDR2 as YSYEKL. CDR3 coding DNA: TGCGCCAGCAGCCTGGACACCGCCTACGAGCAGTACTTC. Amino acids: CASSLDTAYEQYF.

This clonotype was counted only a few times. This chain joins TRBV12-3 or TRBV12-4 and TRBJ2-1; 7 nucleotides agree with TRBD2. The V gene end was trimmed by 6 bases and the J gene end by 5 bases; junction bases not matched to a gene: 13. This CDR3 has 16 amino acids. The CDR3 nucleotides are TGTGCCAGCAGCCGTCGCTTTGGCGGGGGTCACAATGAGCAGTTCTTC. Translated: CASSRRFGGGHNEQFF.

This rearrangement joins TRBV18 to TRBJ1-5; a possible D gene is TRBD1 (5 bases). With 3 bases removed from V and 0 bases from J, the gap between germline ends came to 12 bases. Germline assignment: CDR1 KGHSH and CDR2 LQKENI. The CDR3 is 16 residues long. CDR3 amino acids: CASSPMGGNSNQPQHF. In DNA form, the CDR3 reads TGTGCCAGCTCACCCATGGGGGGGAATAGCAATCAGCCCCAGCATTTT.

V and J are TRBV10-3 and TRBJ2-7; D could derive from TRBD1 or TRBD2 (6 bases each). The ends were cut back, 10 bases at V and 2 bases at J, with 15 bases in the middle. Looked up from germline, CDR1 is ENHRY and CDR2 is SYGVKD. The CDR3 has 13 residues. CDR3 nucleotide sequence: TGTGCCACCACAAGGGGGGCCCCCTACGAGCAGTACTTC. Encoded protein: CATTRGAPYEQYF.

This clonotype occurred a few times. In nucleotides, the CDR3 is TGTGCCAGCAGCCCTACTAGTTTTCCCGATGAGCAGTTCTTC. Protein product: CASSPTSFPDEQFF. The V and J genes are TRBV27 and TRBJ2-1; possibly TRBD2 for D (5 bases). Trimming removed 6 bases at V and 8 bases at J, with 17 bases between. CDR1 and CDR2 (germline): MNHEY, SMNVEV (reference sequence). The CDR3 runs 14 residues.

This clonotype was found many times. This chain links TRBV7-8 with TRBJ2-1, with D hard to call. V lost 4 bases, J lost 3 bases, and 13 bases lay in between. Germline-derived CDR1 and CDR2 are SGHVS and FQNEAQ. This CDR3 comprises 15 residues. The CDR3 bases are TGTGCCAGCAGCTCCGAGGCTTCATACTACAATGAGCAGTTCTTC. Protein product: CASSSEASYYNEQFF.

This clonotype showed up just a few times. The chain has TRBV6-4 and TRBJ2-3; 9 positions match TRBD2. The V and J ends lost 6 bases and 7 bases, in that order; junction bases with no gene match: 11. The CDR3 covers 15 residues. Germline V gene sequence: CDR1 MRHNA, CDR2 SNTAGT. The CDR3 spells CASSEGGSGSYTQYF. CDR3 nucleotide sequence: TGTGCCAGCAGCGAGGGTGGTAGCGGGAGTTATACGCAGTATTTT.

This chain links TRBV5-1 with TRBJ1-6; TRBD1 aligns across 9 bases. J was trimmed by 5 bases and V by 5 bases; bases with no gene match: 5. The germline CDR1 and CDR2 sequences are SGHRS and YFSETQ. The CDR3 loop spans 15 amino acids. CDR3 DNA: TGCGCCAGCAGTAGGTGGACAGGGGATAATTCACCCCTCCACTTT. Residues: CASSRWTGDNSPLHF.

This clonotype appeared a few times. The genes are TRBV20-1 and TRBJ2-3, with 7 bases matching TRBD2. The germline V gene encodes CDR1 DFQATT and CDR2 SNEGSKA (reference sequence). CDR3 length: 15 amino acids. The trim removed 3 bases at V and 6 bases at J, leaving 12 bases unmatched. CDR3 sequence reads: CSASDSGLIGDTQYF. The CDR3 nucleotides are TGCAGTGCTAGTGATAGCGGGCTTATCGGGGATACGCAGTATTTT.

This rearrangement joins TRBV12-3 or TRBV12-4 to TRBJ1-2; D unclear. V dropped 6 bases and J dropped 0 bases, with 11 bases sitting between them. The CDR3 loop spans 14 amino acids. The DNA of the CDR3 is TGTGCCAGCAGCTTATCGACGGCTAACTATGGCTACACCTTC. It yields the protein CASSLSTANYGYTF.

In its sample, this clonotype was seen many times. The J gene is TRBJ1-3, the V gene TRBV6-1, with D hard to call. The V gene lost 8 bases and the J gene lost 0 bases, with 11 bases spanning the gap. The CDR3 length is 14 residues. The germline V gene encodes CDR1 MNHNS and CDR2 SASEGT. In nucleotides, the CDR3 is TGTGCCAGCTCCGCCCGCCCCTCTGGAAACACCATATATTTT. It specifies CASSARPSGNTIYF.

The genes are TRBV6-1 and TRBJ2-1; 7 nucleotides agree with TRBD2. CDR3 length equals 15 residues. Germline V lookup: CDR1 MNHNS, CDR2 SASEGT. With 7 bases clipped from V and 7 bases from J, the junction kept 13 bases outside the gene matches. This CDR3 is CASNLASGFGNEQFF. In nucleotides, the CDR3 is TGTGCCAGCAACCTGGCTAGCGGCTTTGGGAATGAGCAGTTCTTC.